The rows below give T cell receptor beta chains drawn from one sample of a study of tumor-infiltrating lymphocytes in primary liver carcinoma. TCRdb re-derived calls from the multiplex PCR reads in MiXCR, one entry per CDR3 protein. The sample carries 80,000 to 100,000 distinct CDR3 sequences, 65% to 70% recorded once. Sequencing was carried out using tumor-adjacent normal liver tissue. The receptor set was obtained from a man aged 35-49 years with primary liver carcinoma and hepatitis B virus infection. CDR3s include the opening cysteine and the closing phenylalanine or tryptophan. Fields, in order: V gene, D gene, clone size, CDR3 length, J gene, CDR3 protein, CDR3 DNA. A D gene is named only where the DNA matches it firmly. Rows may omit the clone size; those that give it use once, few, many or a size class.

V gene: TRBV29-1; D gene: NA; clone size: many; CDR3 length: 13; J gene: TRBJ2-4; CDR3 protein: CSVEDSDGNIQYF; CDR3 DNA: TGCAGCGTTGAAGATTCAGACGGAAACATTCAGTACTTC
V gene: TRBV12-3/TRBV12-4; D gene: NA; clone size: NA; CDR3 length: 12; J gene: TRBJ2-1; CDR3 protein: CTSSAGGNEEFF; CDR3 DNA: TGTACCAGCAGTGCGGGTGGGAATGAGGAGTTCTTC
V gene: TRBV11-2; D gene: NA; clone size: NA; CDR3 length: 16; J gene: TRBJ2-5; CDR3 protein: CASRFLVSVHQETQYF; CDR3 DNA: TGTGCCAGCAGATTCCTGGTCTCGGTCCACCAAGAGACCCAGTACTTC
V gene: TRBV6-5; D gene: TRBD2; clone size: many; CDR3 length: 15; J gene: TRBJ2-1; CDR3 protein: CASSWTSGKFGGQFF; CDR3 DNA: TGTGCCAGCAGTTGGACTAGCGGGAAATTTGGGGGGCAGTTCTTC
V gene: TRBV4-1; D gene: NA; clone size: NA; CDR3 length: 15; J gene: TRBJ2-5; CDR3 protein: CASSQDRTKPGIQYF; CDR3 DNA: TGCGCCAGCAGCCAAGATAGGACTAAGCCCGGGATCCAGTACTTC
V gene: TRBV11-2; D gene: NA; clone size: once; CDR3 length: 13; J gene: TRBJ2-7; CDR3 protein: CATSLSPIYEQYF; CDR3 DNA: TGTGCCACCAGCTTAAGCCCCATCTACGAGCAGTACTTC
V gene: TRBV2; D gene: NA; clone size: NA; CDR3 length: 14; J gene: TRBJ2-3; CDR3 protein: CASSDQGIADTQYF; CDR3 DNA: TGTGCCAGCAGTGATCAGGGTATAGCAGATACGCAGTATTTT
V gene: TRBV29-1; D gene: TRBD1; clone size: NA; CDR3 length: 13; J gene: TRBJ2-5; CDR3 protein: CIVGTGWGETQYF; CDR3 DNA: TGCATCGTTGGGACAGGTTGGGGAGAGACCCAGTACTTC
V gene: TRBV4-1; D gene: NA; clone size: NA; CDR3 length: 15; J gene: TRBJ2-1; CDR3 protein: CASSPPLAPYDGQFF; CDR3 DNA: TGCGCCAGCAGCCCTCCCCTGGCGCCCTACGATGGACAGTTCTTC
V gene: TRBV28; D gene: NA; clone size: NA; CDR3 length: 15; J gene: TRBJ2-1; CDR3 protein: CASSLKGSPYNEPFF; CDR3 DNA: TGTGCCAGCAGCCTAAAGGGGTCCCCCTACAATGAGCCGTTCTTC
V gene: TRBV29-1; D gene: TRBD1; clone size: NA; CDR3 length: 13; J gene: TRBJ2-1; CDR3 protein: CSVGTGAYDEQFF; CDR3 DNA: TGCAGCGTTGGGACAGGGGCCTACGATGAGCAGTTCTTC
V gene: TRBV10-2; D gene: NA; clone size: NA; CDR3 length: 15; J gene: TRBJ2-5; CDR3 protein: CTSRRGAGPQETQYF; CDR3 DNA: TGCACCAGCCGAAGAGGAGCCGGTCCTCAAGAGACCCAGTACTTC
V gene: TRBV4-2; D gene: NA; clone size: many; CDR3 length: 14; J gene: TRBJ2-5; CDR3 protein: CASSQVAYQETQYF; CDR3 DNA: TGTGCCAGCAGCCAAGTCGCGTACCAAGAGACCCAGTACTTC
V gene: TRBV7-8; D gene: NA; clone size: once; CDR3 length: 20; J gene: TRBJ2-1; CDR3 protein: CASSLGGVGWSVLPYNEQFF; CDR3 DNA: TGCGCCAGCAGCTTAGGAGGGGTTGGTTGGAGCGTACTCCCCTACAATGAGCAGTTCTTC
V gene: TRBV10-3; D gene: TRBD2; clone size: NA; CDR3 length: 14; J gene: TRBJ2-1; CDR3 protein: CGISPISGKGVQFF; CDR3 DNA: TGTGGCATCAGCCCCATAAGCGGGAAGGGTGTGCAGTTCTTC
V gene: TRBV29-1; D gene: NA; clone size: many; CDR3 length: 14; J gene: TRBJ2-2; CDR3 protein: CSVSRDSGTGELFF; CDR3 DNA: TGCAGCGTTTCTCGCGATTCGGGAACCGGGGAGCTGTTTTTT
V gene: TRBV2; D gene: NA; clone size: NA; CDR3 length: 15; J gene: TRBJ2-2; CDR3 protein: CASSEAEGNTGELFF; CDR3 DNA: TGTGCCAGCAGTGAAGCAGAGGGGAACACCGGGGAGCTGTTTTTT
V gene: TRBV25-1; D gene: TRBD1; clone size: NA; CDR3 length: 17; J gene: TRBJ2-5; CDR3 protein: CASSDRSDRGRGETQHF; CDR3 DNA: TGTGCCAGCAGTGACCGTTCGGACAGGGGCCGGGGAGAGACCCAGCACTTC
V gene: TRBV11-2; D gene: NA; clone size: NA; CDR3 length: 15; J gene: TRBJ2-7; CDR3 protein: CASNLVLVGKHEQYF; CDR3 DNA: TGTGCCAGCAACTTAGTACTAGTGGGAAAACACGAGCAGTACTTC
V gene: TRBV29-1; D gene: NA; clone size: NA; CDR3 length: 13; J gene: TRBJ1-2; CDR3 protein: CSVVLTQDYGYTF; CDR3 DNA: TGCAGCGTCGTTCTGACCCAAGACTATGGTTACACCTTC
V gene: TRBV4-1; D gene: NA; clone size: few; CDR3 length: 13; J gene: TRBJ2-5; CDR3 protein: CTSSQDAGETQYF; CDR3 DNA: TGCACCAGCAGCCAAGATGCCGGCGAGACCCAGTACTTC
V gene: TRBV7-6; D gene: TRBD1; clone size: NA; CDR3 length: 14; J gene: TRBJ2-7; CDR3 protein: CASSSTGGGYEQCF; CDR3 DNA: TGTGCCAGCAGCTCAACAGGGGGCGGCTACGAGCAGTGCTTC
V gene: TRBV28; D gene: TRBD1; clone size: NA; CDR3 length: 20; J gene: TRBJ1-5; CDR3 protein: CASTPGTGVTPNWFFQPQHF; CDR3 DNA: TGTGCCAGCACTCCCGGGACAGGGGTAACCCCTAACTGGTTCTTTCAGCCCCAGCATTTT
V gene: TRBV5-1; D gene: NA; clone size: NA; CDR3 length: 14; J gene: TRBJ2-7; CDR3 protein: CDSSFEAFSYEQYF; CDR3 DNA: TGCGACAGCAGCTTCGAAGCCTTCTCCTACGAGCAGTACTTC
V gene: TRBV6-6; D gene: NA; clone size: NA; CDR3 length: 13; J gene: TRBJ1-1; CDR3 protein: CASSPLRNIEAFF; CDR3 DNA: TGTGCCAGCAGCCCCCTACGGAACATTGAAGCTTTCTTT
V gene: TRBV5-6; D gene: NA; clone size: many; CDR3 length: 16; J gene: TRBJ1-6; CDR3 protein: CASSLPRGMDNSPLHF; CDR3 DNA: TGTGCCAGCAGCTTACCCAGGGGAATGGATAATTCACCCCTCCACTTT
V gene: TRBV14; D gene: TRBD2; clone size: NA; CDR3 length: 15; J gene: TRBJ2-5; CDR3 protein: CASSQGLAGVETQYF; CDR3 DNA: TGTGCCAGCAGCCAAGGACTAGCGGGAGTCGAGACCCAGTACTTC
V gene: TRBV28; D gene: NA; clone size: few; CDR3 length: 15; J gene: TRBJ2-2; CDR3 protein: CASSSTGTNTGELFF; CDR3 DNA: TGTGCCAGCAGTTCAACCGGGACAAACACCGGGGAGCTGTTTTTT
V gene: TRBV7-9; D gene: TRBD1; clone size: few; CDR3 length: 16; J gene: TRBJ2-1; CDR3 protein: CASSLPSRTGFYEQFF; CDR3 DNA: TGTGCCAGCAGCTTACCCTCCCGGACAGGGTTTTATGAGCAGTTCTTC
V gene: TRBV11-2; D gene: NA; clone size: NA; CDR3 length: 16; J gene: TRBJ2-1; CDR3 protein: CVSSLDHGGELNEQFF; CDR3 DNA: TGTGTCAGCAGCTTAGATCACGGGGGCGAACTAAATGAGCAGTTCTTC
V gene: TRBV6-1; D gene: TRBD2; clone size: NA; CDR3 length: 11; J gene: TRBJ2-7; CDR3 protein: CASRGWTSGIF; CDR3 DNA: TGTGCCAGCCGTGGGTGGACTAGCGGGATCTTC
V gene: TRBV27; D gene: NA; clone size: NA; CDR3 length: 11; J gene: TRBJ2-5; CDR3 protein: CASTYSRTQYF; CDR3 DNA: TGTGCCAGCACTTACTCGAGGACCCAGTACTTC
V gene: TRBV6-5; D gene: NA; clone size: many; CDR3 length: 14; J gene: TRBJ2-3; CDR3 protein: CASSYAPAENVQYF; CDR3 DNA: TGTGCCAGCAGTTACGCCCCGGCGGAGAATGTGCAGTATTTT
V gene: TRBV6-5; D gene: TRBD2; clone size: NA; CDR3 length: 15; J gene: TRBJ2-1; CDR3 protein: CANNPRAGIGDEQFF; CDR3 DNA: TGTGCCAATAACCCAAGAGCGGGAATAGGGGATGAGCAGTTCTTC
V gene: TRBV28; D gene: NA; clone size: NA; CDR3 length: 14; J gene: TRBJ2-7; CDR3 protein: CASSFSGTSYEQYF; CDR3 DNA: TGTGCCAGCAGTTTTAGCGGCACCTCCTACGAGCAGTACTTC
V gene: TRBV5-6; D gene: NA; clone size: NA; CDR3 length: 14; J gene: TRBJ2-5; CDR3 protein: CVSSLSLAEETQYF; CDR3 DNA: TGTGTCAGCAGCTTGAGTCTAGCTGAGGAGACCCAGTACTTC
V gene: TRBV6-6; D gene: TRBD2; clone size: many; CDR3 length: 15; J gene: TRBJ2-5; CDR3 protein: CASRGTSGRSETQYF; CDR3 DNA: TGTGCCAGCAGGGGTACTAGCGGGAGGAGCGAGACCCAGTACTTC
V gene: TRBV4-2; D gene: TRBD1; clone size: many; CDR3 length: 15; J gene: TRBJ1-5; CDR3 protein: CASSQDGTGNQPQHF; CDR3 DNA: TGTGCCAGCAGCCAAGATGGGACAGGCAATCAGCCCCAGCATTTT
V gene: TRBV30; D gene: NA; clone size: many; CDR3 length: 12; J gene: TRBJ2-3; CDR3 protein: CAWSPNPDTQYF; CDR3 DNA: TGTGCCTGGAGCCCAAATCCAGATACGCAGTATTTT
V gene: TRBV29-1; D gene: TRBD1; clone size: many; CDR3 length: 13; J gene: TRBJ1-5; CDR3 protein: CSVSGGIYQPQHF; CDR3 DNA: TGCAGCGTTTCAGGGGGGATATATCAGCCCCAGCATTTT
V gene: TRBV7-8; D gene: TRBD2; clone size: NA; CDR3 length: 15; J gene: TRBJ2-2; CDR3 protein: CASSFSGTSAGELFF; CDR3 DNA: TGTGCCAGCAGCTTCTCCGGGACTAGCGCCGGGGAGCTGTTTTTT
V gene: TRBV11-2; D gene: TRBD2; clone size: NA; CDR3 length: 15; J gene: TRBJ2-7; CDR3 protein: CASRLEGGSSYEQYF; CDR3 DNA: TGTGCCAGCAGATTAGAAGGCGGGAGCTCCTACGAGCAGTATTTC
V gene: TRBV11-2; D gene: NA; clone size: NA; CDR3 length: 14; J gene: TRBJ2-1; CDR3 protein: CASGSILGSNEQFF; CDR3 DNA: TGTGCCAGCGGCTCGATACTAGGAAGCAATGAGCAGTTCTTC
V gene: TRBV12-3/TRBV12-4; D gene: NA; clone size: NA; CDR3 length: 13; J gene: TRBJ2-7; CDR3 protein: CASSLWEAYEQYF; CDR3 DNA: TGTGCCAGTAGCTTGTGGGAGGCCTACGAGCAGTACTTC
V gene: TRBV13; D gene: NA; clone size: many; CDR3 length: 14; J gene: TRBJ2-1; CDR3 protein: CASSLYGVYNEQFF; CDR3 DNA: TGTGCCAGCAGCTTATACGGGGTATACAATGAGCAGTTCTTC
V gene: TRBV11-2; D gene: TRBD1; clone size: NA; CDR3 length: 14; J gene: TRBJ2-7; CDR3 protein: CASSLRRGPYVQHF; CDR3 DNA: TGTGCCAGCAGCTTACGCAGGGGGCCCTACGTGCAGCACTTC
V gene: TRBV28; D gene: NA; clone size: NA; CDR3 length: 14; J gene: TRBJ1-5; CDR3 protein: CANTKGGAEQPQHF; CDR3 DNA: TGTGCCAACACCAAAGGAGGGGCGGAACAGCCCCAGCATTTT
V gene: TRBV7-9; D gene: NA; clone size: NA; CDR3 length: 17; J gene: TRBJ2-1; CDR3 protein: CASNLRPTLGPYGGQFF; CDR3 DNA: TGTGCCAGCAACCTACGACCCACACTAGGGCCCTACGGGGGGCAGTTCTTC
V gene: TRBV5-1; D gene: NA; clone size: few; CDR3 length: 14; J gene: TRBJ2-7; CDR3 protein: CASSPTGTTYEQYF; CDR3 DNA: TGCGCCAGCAGTCCCACCGGGACCACGTACGAGCAGTACTTC
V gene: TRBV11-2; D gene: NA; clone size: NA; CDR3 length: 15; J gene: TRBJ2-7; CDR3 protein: CASSSSWVCSYEQYF; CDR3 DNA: TGCGCCAGCAGCTCGAGCTGGGTCTGTTCCTACGAGCAGTACTTC
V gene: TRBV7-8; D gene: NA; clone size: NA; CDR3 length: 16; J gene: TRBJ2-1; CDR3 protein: CASSLQALSSYSEQFF; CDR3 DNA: TGTGCCAGCAGCTTACAGGCTCTGAGCTCCTACAGTGAGCAGTTCTTC